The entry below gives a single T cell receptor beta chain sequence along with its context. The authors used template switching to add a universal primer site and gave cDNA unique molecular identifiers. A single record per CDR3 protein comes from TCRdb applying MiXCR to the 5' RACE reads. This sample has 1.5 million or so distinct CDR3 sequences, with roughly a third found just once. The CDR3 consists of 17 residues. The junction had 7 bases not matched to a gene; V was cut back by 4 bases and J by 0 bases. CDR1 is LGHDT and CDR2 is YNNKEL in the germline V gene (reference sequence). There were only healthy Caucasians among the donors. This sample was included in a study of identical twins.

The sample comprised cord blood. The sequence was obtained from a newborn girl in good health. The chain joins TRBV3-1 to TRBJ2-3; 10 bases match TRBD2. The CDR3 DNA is TGTGCCAGCAGCCGGGCTAGCGGGGGCCTTAGCACAGATACGCAGTATTTT. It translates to CASSRASGGLSTDTQYF.